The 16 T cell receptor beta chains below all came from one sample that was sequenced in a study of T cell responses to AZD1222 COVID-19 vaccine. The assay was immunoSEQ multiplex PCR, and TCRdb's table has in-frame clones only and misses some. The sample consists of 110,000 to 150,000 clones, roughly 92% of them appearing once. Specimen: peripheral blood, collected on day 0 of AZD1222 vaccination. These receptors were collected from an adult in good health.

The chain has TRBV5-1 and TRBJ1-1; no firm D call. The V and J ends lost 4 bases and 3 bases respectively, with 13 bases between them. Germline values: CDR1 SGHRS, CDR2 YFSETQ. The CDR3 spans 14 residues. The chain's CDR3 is CASSQPSKDTEAFF. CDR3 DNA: TGCGCCAGCAGCCAACCTTCTAAGGACACTGAAGCTTTCTTT.

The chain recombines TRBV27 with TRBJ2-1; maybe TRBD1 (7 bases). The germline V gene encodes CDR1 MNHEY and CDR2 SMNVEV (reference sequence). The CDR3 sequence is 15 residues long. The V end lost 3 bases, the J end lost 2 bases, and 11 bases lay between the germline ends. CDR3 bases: TGTGCCAGCAGTTTGCGGGACAGCACCTACAATGAGCAGTTCTTC. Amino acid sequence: CASSLRDSTYNEQFF.

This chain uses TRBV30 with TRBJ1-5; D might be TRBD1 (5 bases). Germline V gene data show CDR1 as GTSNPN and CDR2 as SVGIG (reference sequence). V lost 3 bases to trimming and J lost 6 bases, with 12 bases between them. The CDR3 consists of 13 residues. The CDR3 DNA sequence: TGTGCCTGGAGCCCTCAGGGATTTCAGCCCCAGCATTTT. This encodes CAWSPQGFQPQHF.

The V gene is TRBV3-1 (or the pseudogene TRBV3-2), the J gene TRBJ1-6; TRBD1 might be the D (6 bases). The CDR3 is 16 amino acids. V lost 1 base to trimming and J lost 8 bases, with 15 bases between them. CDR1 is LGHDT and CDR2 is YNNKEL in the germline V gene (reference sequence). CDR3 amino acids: CASSQVQGGTDSPLHF. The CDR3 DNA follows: TGTGCCAGCAGCCAAGTTCAAGGGGGGACTGATTCACCCCTCCACTTT.

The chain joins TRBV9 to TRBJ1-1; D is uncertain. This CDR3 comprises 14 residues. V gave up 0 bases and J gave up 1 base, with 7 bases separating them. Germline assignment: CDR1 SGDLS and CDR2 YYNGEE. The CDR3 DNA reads TGTGCCAGCAGCGTAGAGTGGGGGAACACTGAAGCTTTCTTT. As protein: CASSVEWGNTEAFF.

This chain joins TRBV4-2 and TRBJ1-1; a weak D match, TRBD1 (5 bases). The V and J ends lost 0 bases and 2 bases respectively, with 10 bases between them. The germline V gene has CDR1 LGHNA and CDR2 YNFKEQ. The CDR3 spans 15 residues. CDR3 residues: CASSQDYGGNTEAFF. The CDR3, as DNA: TGTGCCAGCAGCCAAGATTATGGGGGTAACACTGAAGCTTTCTTT.

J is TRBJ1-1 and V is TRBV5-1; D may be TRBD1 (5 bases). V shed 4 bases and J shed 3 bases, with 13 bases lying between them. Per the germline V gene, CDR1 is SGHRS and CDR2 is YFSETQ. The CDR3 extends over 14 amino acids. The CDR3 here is CASSPWGGDTEAFF. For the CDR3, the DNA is TGCGCCAGCAGCCCCTGGGGCGGGGACACTGAAGCTTTCTTT.

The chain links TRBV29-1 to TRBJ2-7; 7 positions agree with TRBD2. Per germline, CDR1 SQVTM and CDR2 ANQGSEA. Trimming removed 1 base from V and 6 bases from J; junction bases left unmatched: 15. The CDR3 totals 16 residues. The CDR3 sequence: CSVEGNVREGLGEQYF. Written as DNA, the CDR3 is TGCAGCGTTGAAGGAAATGTGAGGGAGGGCCTTGGCGAGCAGTACTTC.

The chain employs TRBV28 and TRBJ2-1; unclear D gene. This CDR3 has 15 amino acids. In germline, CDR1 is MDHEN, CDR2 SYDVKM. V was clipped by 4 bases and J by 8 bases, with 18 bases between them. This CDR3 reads CASSSPSQRSYEQFF. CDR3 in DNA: TGTGCCAGCAGTTCGCCTAGTCAGAGATCTTATGAGCAGTTCTTC.

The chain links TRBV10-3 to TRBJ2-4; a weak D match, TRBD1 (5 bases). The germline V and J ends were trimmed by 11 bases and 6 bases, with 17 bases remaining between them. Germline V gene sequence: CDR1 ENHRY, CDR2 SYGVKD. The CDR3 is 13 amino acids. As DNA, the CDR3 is TGTGCCGCAGGGCCTCAAACAGGAAACATTCAGTACTTC. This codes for CAAGPQTGNIQYF.

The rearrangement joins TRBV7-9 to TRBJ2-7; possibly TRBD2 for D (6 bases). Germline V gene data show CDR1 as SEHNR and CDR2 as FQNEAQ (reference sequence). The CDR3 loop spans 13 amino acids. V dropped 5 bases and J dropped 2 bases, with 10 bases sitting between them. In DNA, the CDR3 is TGTGCCAGCAGCCCTGGCGGGGCCTACGAGCAGTACTTC. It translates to CASSPGGAYEQYF.

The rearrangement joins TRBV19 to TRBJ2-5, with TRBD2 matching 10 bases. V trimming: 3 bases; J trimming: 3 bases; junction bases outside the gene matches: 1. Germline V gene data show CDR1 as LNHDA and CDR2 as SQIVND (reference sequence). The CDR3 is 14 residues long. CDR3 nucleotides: TGTGCCAGTAGTATCGGGACTAGCGAAGAGACCCAGTACTTC. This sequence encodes CASSIGTSEETQYF.

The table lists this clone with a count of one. CDR3 amino acids: CASSFQGTQYF. Here the CDR3 DNA reads TGTGCCAGCAGCTTCCAGGGTACGCAGTATTTT. V is TRBV5-6 and J is TRBJ2-3; weak D call: TRBD1 (5 bases). CDR1 SGHDT and CDR2 YYEEEE come from the germline V gene. The CDR3 spans 11 residues. Trimming stripped 2 bases from V and 8 bases from J, with 6 bases between. Using reference TRBV5-6 and TRBJ2-3 for the parts outside the CDR3, the full variable domain is DAGVTQSPTHLIKTRGQQVTLRCSPKSGHDTVSWYQQALGQGPQFIFQYYEEEERQRGNFPDRFSGHQFPNYSSELNVNALLLGDSALYLCASSFQGTQYFGPGTRLTVL.

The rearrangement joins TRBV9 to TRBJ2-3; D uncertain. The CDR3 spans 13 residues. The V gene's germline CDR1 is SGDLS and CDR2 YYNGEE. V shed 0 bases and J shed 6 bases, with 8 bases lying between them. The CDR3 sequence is CASSVGVMDTQYF. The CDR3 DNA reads TGTGCCAGCAGCGTAGGAGTTATGGATACGCAGTATTTT. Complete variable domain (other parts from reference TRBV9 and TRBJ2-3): DSGVTQTPKHLITATGQRVTLRCSPRSGDLSVYWYQQSLDQGLQFLIQYYNGEERAKGNILERFSAQQFPDLHSELNLSSLELGDSALYFCASSVGVMDTQYFGPGTRLTVL.

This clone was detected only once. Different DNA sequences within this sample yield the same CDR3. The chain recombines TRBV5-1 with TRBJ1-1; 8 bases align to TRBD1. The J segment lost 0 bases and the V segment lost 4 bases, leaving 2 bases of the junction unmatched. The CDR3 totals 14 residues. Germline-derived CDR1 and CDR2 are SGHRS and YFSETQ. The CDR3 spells CASSPDRVNTEAFF. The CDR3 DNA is TGCGCCAGCAGCCCGGACAGGGTGAACACTGAAGCTTTCTTT.

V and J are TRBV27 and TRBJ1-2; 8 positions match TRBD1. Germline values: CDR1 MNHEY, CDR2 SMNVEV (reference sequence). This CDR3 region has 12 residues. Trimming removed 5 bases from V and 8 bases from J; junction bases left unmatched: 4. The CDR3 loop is CASSSGQGGYTF. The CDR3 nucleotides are TGTGCCAGCAGTAGTGGACAGGGAGGCTACACCTTC.